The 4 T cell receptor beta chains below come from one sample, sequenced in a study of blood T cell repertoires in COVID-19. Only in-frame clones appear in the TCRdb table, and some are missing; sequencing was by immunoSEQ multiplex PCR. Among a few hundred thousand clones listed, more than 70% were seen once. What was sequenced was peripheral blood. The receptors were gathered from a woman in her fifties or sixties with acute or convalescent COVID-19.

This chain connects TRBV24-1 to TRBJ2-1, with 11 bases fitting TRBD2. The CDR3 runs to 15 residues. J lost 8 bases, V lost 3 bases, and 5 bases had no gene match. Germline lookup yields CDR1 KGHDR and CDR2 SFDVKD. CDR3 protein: CATSDAGTSGDEQFF. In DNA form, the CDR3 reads TGTGCCACCAGTGATGCTGGGACTAGCGGTGATGAGCAGTTCTTC.

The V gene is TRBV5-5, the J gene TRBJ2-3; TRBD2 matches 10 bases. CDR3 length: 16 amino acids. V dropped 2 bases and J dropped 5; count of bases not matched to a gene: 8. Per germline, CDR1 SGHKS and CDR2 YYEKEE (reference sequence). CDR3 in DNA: TGTGCCAGCAGCTTTGGGCTAGCGGGGGCGGAAGATACGCAGTATTTT. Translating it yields CASSFGLAGAEDTQYF.

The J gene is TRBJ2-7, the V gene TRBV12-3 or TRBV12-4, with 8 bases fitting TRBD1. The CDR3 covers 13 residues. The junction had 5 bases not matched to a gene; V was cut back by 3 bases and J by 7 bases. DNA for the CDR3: TGTGCCAGCAGTTTGCAGGGGGCAGGAGAGCAGTACGTC. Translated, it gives CASSLQGAGEQYV.

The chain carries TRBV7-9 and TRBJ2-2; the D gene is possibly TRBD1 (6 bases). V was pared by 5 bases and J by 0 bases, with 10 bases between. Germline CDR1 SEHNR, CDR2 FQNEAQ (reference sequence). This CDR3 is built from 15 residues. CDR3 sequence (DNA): TGTGCCAGCAGCGCAGGGGTTTCGAACACCGGGGAGCTGTTTTTT. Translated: CASSAGVSNTGELFF. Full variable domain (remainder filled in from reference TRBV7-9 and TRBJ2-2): DTGVSQNPRHKITKRGQNVTFRCDPISEHNRLYWYRQTLGQGPEFLTYFQNEAQLEKSRLLSDRFSAERPKGSFSTLEIQRTEQGDSAMYLCASSAGVSNTGELFFGEGSRLTVL.